A single T cell receptor (beta chain) is shown here with its context. Its specificity is not known. With 60 Vbeta and 13 Jbeta primers, the PCR was carried out. As originally analysed: Around 11 million shared chains were among about 80 million unique TCR beta chains counted in a later analysis. Profiling relied on immunoSEQ multiplex PCR, and the TCRdb table lists in-frame clones only, not all of them. V and J calls and clone size come straight from that table; D and trimming were deduced from the DNA. The sample holds approximately 130,000 clones, 70% to 80% seen once. These data come from a study of cytomegalovirus exposure and HLA in healthy donors. Overall study context: HLA-typed donors were the source of approximately 85 million unique TCRs held in an early data release. Study-level findings and limits: Among TCR sequences, most were rare, though some public TCRs appeared in many donors. The study flagged around 160 TCR beta chains as cytomegalovirus-associated.

Germline-derived CDR1 and CDR2 are SGDLS and YYNGEE. The V segment lost 4 bases and the J segment 0 bases; nucleotides outside the gene matches: 9. The CDR3 is 17 residues long. The chain uses TRBV9 and TRBJ2-3; the match to TRBD2 covers 9 bases. The clonotype was recovered from a man aged 45 to 65 in good health and CMV-seronegative. The specimen sequenced was PBMCs. The CDR3 here is CASSPLSGRTSTDTQYF. CDR3 coding DNA: TGTGCCAGCAGCCCTCTTAGCGGGAGAACTAGCACAGATACGCAGTATTTT.